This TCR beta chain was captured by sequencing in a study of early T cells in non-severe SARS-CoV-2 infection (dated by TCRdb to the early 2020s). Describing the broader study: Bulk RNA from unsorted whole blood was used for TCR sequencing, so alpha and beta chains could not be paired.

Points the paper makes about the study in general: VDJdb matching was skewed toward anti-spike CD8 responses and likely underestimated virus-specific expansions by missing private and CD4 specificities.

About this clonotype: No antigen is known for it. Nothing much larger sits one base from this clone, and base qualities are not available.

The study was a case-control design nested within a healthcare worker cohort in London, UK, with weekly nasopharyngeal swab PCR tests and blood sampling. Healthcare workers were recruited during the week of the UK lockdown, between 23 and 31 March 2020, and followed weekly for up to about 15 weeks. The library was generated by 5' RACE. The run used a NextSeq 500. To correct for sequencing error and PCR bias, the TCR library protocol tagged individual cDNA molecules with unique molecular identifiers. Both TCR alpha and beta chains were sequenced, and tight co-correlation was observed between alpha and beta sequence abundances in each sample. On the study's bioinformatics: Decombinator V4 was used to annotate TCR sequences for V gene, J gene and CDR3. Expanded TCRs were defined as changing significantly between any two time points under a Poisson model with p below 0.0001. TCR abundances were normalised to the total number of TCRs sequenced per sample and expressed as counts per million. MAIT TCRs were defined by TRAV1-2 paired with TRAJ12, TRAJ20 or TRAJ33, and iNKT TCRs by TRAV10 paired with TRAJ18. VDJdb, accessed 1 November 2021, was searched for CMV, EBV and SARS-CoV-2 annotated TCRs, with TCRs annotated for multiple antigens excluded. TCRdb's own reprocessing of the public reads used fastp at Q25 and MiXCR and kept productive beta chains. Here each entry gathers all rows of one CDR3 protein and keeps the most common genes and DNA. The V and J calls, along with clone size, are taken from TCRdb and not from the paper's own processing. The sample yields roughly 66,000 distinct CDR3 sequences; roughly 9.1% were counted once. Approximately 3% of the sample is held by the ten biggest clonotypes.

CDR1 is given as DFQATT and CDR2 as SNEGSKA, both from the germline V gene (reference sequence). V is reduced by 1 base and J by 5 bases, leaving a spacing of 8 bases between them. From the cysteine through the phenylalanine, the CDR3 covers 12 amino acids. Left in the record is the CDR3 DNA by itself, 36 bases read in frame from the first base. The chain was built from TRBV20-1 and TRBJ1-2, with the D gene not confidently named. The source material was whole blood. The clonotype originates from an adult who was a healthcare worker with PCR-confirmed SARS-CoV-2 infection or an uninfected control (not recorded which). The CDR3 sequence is CSARGQYYGYTF. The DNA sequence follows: TGCAGTGCTAGAGGCCAGTATTATGGCTACACCTTC.